The 5 T cell receptor beta chains presented below share a single source sample, sequenced in a study of blood T cell repertoires in COVID-19. Repertoires were generated with immunoSEQ multiplex PCR, while TCRdb's copy carries only in-frame clones and drops some. The data hold roughly 200,000 clones, with about 80% observed a single time. Specimen: peripheral blood. These receptors originate from a man aged 45-65 years with active or convalescent COVID-19.

This chain joins TRBV7-2 and TRBJ2-2; 10 bases are a match to TRBD2. CDR3 size: 16 residues. Germline trimming cut 5 bases from V and 4 bases from J; bases unmatched to any gene: 7. Germline loops: CDR1 SGHTA, CDR2 FQGNSA. The CDR3 DNA is TGTGCCAGCAGCCCCGATAGCGGGGGGCGCACCGGGGAGCTGTTTTTT. Its protein product is CASSPDSGGRTGELFF.

In this sample, this clone turned up a few times. The rearrangement uses TRBV5-4 and TRBJ2-2; 9 positions match TRBD2. Trimming took 2 bases from V and 5 from J; bases not matched to a gene: 1. Looked up from germline, CDR1 is SGHNT and CDR2 is YYREEE (reference sequence). The CDR3 is 14 residues long. The CDR3 coding sequence is TGTGCCAGCAGCTTAGCGGGGGGAACCGGGGAGCTGTTTTTT. As protein: CASSLAGGTGELFF.

J is TRBJ2-7 and V is TRBV10-3, with D tentatively TRBD1 (6 bases). This CDR3 comprises 14 residues. Germline-derived CDR1 and CDR2 are ENHRY and SYGVKD. Trimming removed 7 bases at V and 2 bases at J, with 15 bases between. DNA of the CDR3: TGTGCCATCACCCGGGACACTGTTACCTACGAGCAGTACTTC. This codes for CAITRDTVTYEQYF.

This chain joins TRBV9 and TRBJ1-1; D is unclear. Germline CDR1 is SGDLS and CDR2 is YYNGEE. CDR3 size: 13 residues. V was cut by 0 bases and J by 5 bases, with 8 bases left in between. The DNA for the CDR3 is TGTGCCAGCAGCGTAGGGCGGGGTACTGAAGCTTTCTTT. It is translated as CASSVGRGTEAFF.

The chain links TRBV5-4 to TRBJ1-2, with D possibly matching TRBD1 (6 bases). Germline V gene sequence: CDR1 SGHNT, CDR2 YYREEE (reference sequence). This CDR3 is built from 13 residues. The ends were cut back, 0 bases at V and 3 bases at J, with 6 bases in the middle. CDR3 DNA sequence: TGTGCCAGCAGCTTGGGGACAGACTATGGCTACACCTTC. Protein product: CASSLGTDYGYTF. The complete variable domain, with remaining parts taken from reference TRBV5-4 and TRBJ1-2, reads ETGVTQSPTHLIKTRGQQVTLRCSSQSGHNTVSWYQQALGQGPQFIFQYYREEENGRGNFPPRFSGLQFPNYSSELNVNALELDDSALYLCASSLGTDYGYTFGSGTRLTVV.